The next 27 T cell receptor beta chains were all read from a single sample in a study of blood T cell repertoires in COVID-19. Clones were read by immunoSEQ multiplex PCR, and TCRdb kept only the in-frame ones, dropping some. The sample consists of some 110,000 clones, about nine tenths of them appearing once. Input material: peripheral blood. All receptors come from a man aged 65 to 85 who had recovered from COVID-19.

In this sample, this clone turned up many times. The chain uses TRBV29-1 and TRBJ1-2; 7 bases line up with TRBD1. CDR1 is SQVTM and CDR2 is ANQGSEA in the germline V gene. The V and J ends lost 7 bases and 7 bases, in that order; junction bases with no gene match: 21. This CDR3 contains 16 residues. The CDR3, as DNA: TGCAGCGCCTCTGGTGAGGGATGGACAGGCCCCAGTGGCTACACCTTC. The encoded protein is CSASGEGWTGPSGYTF. Full variable domain (remainder filled in from reference TRBV29-1 and TRBJ1-2): SAVISQKPSRDICQRGTSLTIQCQVDSQVTMMFWYRQQPGQSLTLIATANQGSEATYESGFVIDKFPISRPNLTFSTLTVSNMSPEDSSIYLCSASGEGWTGPSGYTFGSGTRLTVV.

The rearrangement links TRBV7-9 to TRBJ2-3, with TRBD2 identical over 7 bases. The junction had 6 bases not matched to a gene; V was cut back by 5 bases and J by 4 bases. The CDR3 runs 14 residues. Germline V gene data show CDR1 as SEHNR and CDR2 as FQNEAQ (reference sequence). CDR3 sequence: CASSPGGSADTQYF. The CDR3 DNA sequence: TGTGCCAGCAGCCCTGGCGGGAGCGCAGATACGCAGTATTTT.

The J gene is TRBJ2-3, the V gene TRBV29-1; 14 bases map to TRBD2. V shed 3 bases, J shed 4 bases, and the junction held 3 bases outside the gene matches. Germline lookup yields CDR1 SQVTM and CDR2 ANQGSEA. The CDR3 is made up of 15 amino acids. The chain's CDR3 is CSVELTSGRADTQYF. In nucleotides, the CDR3 is TGCAGCGTTGAGTTGACTAGCGGGAGGGCAGATACGCAGTATTTT.

The V gene is TRBV7-8, the J gene TRBJ2-7, with TRBD1 matching over 8 bases. In germline, CDR1 is SGHVS, CDR2 FQNEAQ. J gave up 3 bases and V 1 base, and 8 bases lay outside the gene matches. The length of the CDR3 is 16 residues. CDR3: CASSLVPGQVRYEQYF. Written as DNA, the CDR3 is TGTGCCAGCAGCTTAGTACCGGGACAGGTCCGCTACGAGCAGTACTTC.

The chain links TRBV29-1 to TRBJ2-3; D not resolved. Germline CDR1 reads SQVTM; CDR2 reads ANQGSEA. This CDR3 comprises 11 residues. Trimming shortened V by 5 bases and J by 0 bases, and 3 bases separated the two germline ends. The CDR3: CSVQSTDTQYF. The CDR3 DNA reads TGCAGCGTTCAGAGCACAGATACGCAGTATTTT.

The J gene is TRBJ1-6, the V gene TRBV11-2; possible D gene TRBD1, 6 bases. CDR3 length equals 14 residues. With 6 bases removed from V and 3 bases from J, the gap between germline ends came to 9 bases. Germline V lookup: CDR1 SGHAT, CDR2 FQNNGV. In DNA, the CDR3 is TGTGCCAGCAGTTGGACAGTCTATAATTCACCCCTCCACTTT. Protein: CASSWTVYNSPLHF.

V gene TRBV18 combines with J gene TRBJ1-1; 7 bases are a match to TRBD1. This CDR3 has 15 amino acids. With 3 bases clipped from V and 10 bases from J, the junction kept 14 bases outside the gene matches. Germline values: CDR1 KGHSH, CDR2 LQKENI. CDR3 sequence reads: CASSPNSGQSEGAFF. The CDR3, as DNA: TGTGCCAGCTCACCGAATTCGGGACAGTCGGAGGGAGCTTTCTTT. Full variable domain (rest looked up from reference TRBV18 and TRBJ1-1): NAGVMQNPRHLVRRRGQEARLRCSPMKGHSHVYWYRQLPEEGLKFMVYLQKENIIDESGMPKERFSAEFPKEGPSILRIQQVVRGDSAAYFCASSPNSGQSEGAFFGQGTRLTVV.

The chain combines TRBV7-3 with TRBJ1-1; the match to TRBD1 covers 7 bases. Per germline, CDR1 SGHTA and CDR2 FQGTGA. V lost 5 bases, J lost 5 bases, and 5 bases stayed unmatched. CDR3 length equals 13 residues. The CDR3 spells CASSVNRGTEAFF. Written as DNA, the CDR3 is TGTGCCAGCAGCGTAAACAGGGGAACTGAAGCTTTCTTT.

The CDR3 reads CASSASGGLNEQFF. The CDR3, as DNA: TGTGCCAGCAGCGCTAGCGGGGGGCTCAATGAGCAGTTCTTC. The V gene is TRBV9, the J gene TRBJ2-1; 11 bases are shared with TRBD2. The CDR3 is made up of 14 amino acids. With V trimmed by 3 bases and J by 6 bases, 2 bases remained unmatched. Germline values: CDR1 SGDLS, CDR2 YYNGEE.

The rearrangement uses TRBV9 and TRBJ2-5; 7 nucleotides agree with TRBD1. Germline V lookup: CDR1 SGDLS, CDR2 YYNGEE. The CDR3 length is 14 residues. Trimming at V came to 3 bases and at J to 4 bases, leaving 6 bases not matched to a gene. The CDR3 sequence is CASSGRGRPETQYF. The CDR3 DNA is TGTGCCAGCAGCGGTAGGGGGCGCCCAGAGACCCAGTACTTC.

The J gene is TRBJ2-3, the V gene TRBV4-1; D is unclear. Looked up from germline, CDR1 is MGHRA and CDR2 is YSYEKL. Trimming cost V 4 bases and J 2 bases, with 7 bases left between them. The CDR3 is 13 amino acids. CDR3 DNA sequence: TGCGCCAGCAGCCTCTCTGTCACAGATACGCAGTATTTT. It codes for CASSLSVTDTQYF.

The V and J genes are TRBV7-9 and TRBJ2-3; D might be TRBD2 (5 bases). The germline gives CDR1 SEHNR, CDR2 FQNEAQ (reference sequence). The CDR3 length is 12 residues. Trimming left V 5 bases short and J 9 bases short, with 12 bases between. CDR3 nucleotide sequence: TGTGCCAGCAGCCTCCAATCGGGGACGCAGTATTTT. It specifies CASSLQSGTQYF. The variable domain in full, completed from reference TRBV7-9 and TRBJ2-3, reads DTGVSQNPRHKITKRGQNVTFRCDPISEHNRLYWYRQTLGQGPEFLTYFQNEAQLEKSRLLSDRFSAERPKGSFSTLEIQRTEQGDSAMYLCASSLQSGTQYFGPGTRLTVL.

The chain has TRBV24-1 and TRBJ2-3; maybe TRBD2 (7 bases). The V end lost 4 bases, the J end lost 5 bases, and 21 bases lay between the germline ends. The CDR3 sequence is 17 residues long. Germline V CDR1 and CDR2: KGHDR, SFDVKD. The CDR3 DNA follows: TGTGCCACCAGTGACAACTGGGAGGGAGTAGGGGGAGATACGCAGTATTTT. It translates to CATSDNWEGVGGDTQYF.

In the case of this clone: One end of the junction is discordant with germline, which a read error may explain. The gene calls are TRBV7-9 and TRBJ2-1; 8 bases agree with TRBD2. Germline V gives CDR1 SEHNR, CDR2 FQNEAQ (reference sequence). The CDR3 has 13 residues. CDR3 in DNA: TGTGCCAGCAGCCGGACTAGCTACGATGAGCAGTTCTTC. It yields the protein CASSRTSYDEQFF.

The rearrangement joins TRBV27 to TRBJ1-5; 10 bases agree with TRBD1. The CDR3 is 13 residues long. Germline-derived CDR1 and CDR2 are MNHEY and SMNVEV (reference sequence). J was trimmed by 14 bases and V by 5 bases; bases with no gene match: 9. The chain's CDR3 is CASSPSRGTGEHF. As DNA, the CDR3 is TGTGCCAGCAGTCCGTCCCGAGGGACAGGGGAGCATTTT.

The chain couples TRBV4-3 to TRBJ2-2; 13 bases align to TRBD2. This CDR3 has 15 amino acids. V lost 5 bases to trimming and J lost 5 bases; unmatched junction nucleotides: 2. Germline-derived CDR1 and CDR2 are LGHNA and YSLEER. CDR3 bases: TGCGCCAGCAGCTCGGGACTAGCGGGGACCGGGGAGCTGTTTTTT. Translating it yields CASSSGLAGTGELFF.

The V gene is TRBV9, the J gene TRBJ2-3, with TRBD2 matching 8 bases. Losses at the gene ends were 0 bases for V and 3 bases for J; bases not matched to a gene: 6. This CDR3 region has 16 residues. CDR1 is SGDLS, CDR2 YYNGEE, per germline. The DNA for the CDR3 is TGTGCCAGCAGCGTAGCTCACAGCGGGGGAACAGATACGCAGTATTTT. Protein: CASSVAHSGGTDTQYF.

V is TRBV18 and J is TRBJ2-7; tentatively, D is TRBD1 (7 bases). The V and J ends lost 3 bases and 4 bases respectively, with 16 bases between them. Per the germline V gene, CDR1 is KGHSH and CDR2 is LQKENI. The CDR3 spans 15 residues. The CDR3 sequence: CASSPGGTVMYEQYF. CDR3 coding DNA: TGTGCCAGCTCACCTGGCGGGACAGTTATGTACGAGCAGTACTTC.

The V and J genes are TRBV2 and TRBJ1-3, with D uncertain. V was pared by 8 bases and J by 4 bases, with 18 bases between. Germline V CDR1 and CDR2: SNHLY, FYNNEI. The length of the CDR3 is 15 residues. Written as DNA, the CDR3 is TGTGCCAGCTGGGAGAACAAGAGGAGGGGAAACACCATATATTTT. Amino acid sequence: CASWENKRRGNTIYF.

The chain employs TRBV19 and TRBJ2-7; possibly TRBD1 for D (5 bases). The CDR3 loop spans 14 amino acids. Germline V CDR1 and CDR2: LNHDA, SQIVND (reference sequence). Trimming cost V 2 bases and J 3 bases, with 11 bases left between them. The CDR3 sequence: CASSIRGPNYEQYF. In DNA form, the CDR3 reads TGTGCCAGTAGTATAAGGGGCCCAAACTACGAGCAGTACTTC.

V is TRBV27 and J is TRBJ2-1, with D unclear. V dropped 1 base and J dropped 1 base, with 5 bases sitting between them. Germline CDR1 is MNHEY and CDR2 is SMNVEV (reference sequence). The CDR3 is 14 residues long. CDR3: CASSLLVSYNEQFF. The CDR3 DNA reads as TGTGCCAGCAGTTTATTAGTTTCCTACAATGAGCAGTTCTTC.

The chain employs TRBV5-1 and TRBJ1-2, with TRBD1 identical over 7 bases. J gave up 2 bases and V 0 bases, and 7 bases lay outside the gene matches. This CDR3 has 16 amino acids. Germline CDR1 reads SGHRS; CDR2 reads YFSETQ. The CDR3 loop reads CASSLDGDRLNYGYTF. The CDR3, as DNA: TGCGCCAGCAGCTTGGACGGGGACAGACTCAACTATGGCTACACCTTC.

The chain employs TRBV4-3 and TRBJ2-2; 7 nucleotides match TRBD2. J was trimmed by 3 bases and V by 6 bases; bases with no gene match: 10. This CDR3 has 16 residues. Germline values: CDR1 LGHNA, CDR2 YSLEER. The CDR3 sequence is CASRPTAGVHTGELFF. CDR3 in DNA: TGCGCCAGCAGACCGACCGCGGGAGTGCACACCGGGGAGCTGTTTTTT.

The rearrangement joins TRBV18 to TRBJ2-1; D is undetermined. The CDR3 is 12 residues long. Trimming took 3 bases from V and 8 from J, leaving 8 bases between them. Germline loops: CDR1 KGHSH, CDR2 LQKENI. The CDR3, as DNA: TGTGCCAGCTCACCCGTGGGCGATGAGCAGTTCTTC. Translated, it gives CASSPVGDEQFF.

The rearrangement links TRBV30 to TRBJ2-5; 12 bases align to TRBD2. Germline V gene data show CDR1 as GTSNPN and CDR2 as SVGIG (reference sequence). The CDR3 runs 18 residues. V was pared by 3 bases and J by 5 bases, with 16 bases of the junction left unmatched. CDR3 protein: CAWSPSSGGAAFWETQYF. For the CDR3, the DNA is TGTGCCTGGAGCCCCTCTAGCGGGGGGGCCGCGTTTTGGGAGACCCAGTACTTC. Full variable domain (missing parts from reference TRBV30 and TRBJ2-5): SQTIHQWPATLVQPVGSPLSLECTVEGTSNPNLYWYRQAAGRGLQLLFYSVGIGQISSEVPQNLSASRPQDRQFILSSKKLLLSDSGFYLCAWSPSSGGAAFWETQYFGPGTRLLVL.

This clone showed up just a few times. J is TRBJ2-1 and V is TRBV7-6; 10 positions match TRBD2. The CDR3 runs to 16 residues. CDR1 and CDR2 from the germline V gene are SGHVS and FNYEAQ. Losses at the gene ends were 4 bases for V and 7 bases for J; bases not matched to a gene: 10. The CDR3 reads CASSSYSGRLSNEQFF. Here the CDR3 DNA reads TGTGCCAGCAGCTCATATAGCGGGAGGCTGTCAAATGAGCAGTTCTTC.

The gene calls are TRBV5-5 and TRBJ2-7, with a weak D call TRBD1 (6 bases). From germline, CDR1 is SGHKS and CDR2 YYEKEE (reference sequence). V lost 3 bases and J 3 bases, leaving 13 bases between the germline ends. This CDR3 has 14 amino acids. The CDR3 bases are TGTGCCAGCAGCTCCAGGACAGCGGTCTACGAGCAGTACTTC. Protein product: CASSSRTAVYEQYF.